These T cell receptor beta chains were read from a single sample in a study of cytomegalovirus exposure and HLA in healthy donors. TCRdb's copy holds only in-frame clones and misses some; the assay was immunoSEQ multiplex PCR. The table includes about 200,000 clones, approximately 78% detected once. The sequenced sample was PBMCs. These receptors all stem from a woman between 50 and 59 years old in good health and CMV-seropositive. Both conserved end residues are part of each CDR3. The D gene is left open where the match is weak. Some rows have no size entry. The others give once, few or many, or a class for an expanded clone.

cdr3_nt cdr3_aa cdr3_length j_call v_call d_call clone_size
TGTGCCAGCAGTTCAAGGCCGGGACACCGACAAGAGACCCAGTACTTC CASSSRPGHRQETQYF 16 TRBJ2-5 TRBV28 - once
TGTGCCATCAGTGGGGGGCTACTCGCTGAAGCTTTCTTT CAISGGLLAEAFF 13 TRBJ1-1 TRBV10-3 - few
TGTGCCAGTAGTATGAGGTTGCGAGGTCAGCCCCAGCATTTT CASSMRLRGQPQHF 14 TRBJ1-5 TRBV19 - -
TGTGCCACCAGCAGAATGGGAGGGGGTAAAGACGAGCAGTACTTC CATSRMGGGKDEQYF 15 TRBJ2-7 TRBV15 - few
TGTGCCAGCAGCCGAAGGGGACAGGGGGGTAATGAGCAGTTCTTC CASSRRGQGGNEQFF 15 TRBJ2-1 TRBV16 TRBD1 once
TGCGCCAGCAGCTTGGCTAGCGGCACAGATACGCAGTATTTT CASSLASGTDTQYF 14 TRBJ2-3 TRBV5-1 - -
TGTGCCAGCAGCTTAATGGGGGCAGAGCAGTTCTTC CASSLMGAEQFF 12 TRBJ2-1 TRBV11-3 - once
TGTGCCAGCAGTGAAGCGGGTTACAGGGCTAGAGCTTTCTTT CASSEAGYRARAFF 14 TRBJ1-1 TRBV6-1 - -
TGCGCCAGCAGCCAAGATATAACTAGTCACTACGAGCAGTACTTC CASSQDITSHYEQYF 15 TRBJ2-7 TRBV4-3 - -
TGTGCCAGCAGTGGCTCAGGGGTGGGTGAGCAGTTCTTC CASSGSGVGEQFF 13 TRBJ2-1 TRBV6-4 - -
TGTGCCAGCAGTGCCCCGGGACAGGGGGTCTACGAGCAGTACTTC CASSAPGQGVYEQYF 15 TRBJ2-7 TRBV6-5 TRBD1 -
TGTGCCAGCAGCCCGCCGGGACACAGCTCTGGAAACACCATATATTTT CASSPPGHSSGNTIYF 16 TRBJ1-3 TRBV9 - -
TGTGCCAGCGGGAGGGGCAGCAACACTGAAGCTTTCTTT CASGRGSNTEAFF 13 TRBJ1-1 TRBV7-3 - -
TGTGCCAGCAGCTTCCAGGGTGGTAGTTCACCCCTCCACTTT CASSFQGGSSPLHF 14 TRBJ1-6 TRBV5-6 - few
TGTGCCAGCAGCTTGGGGCGACAGGGGATCAACGAGCAGTACTTC CASSLGRQGINEQYF 15 TRBJ2-7 TRBV5-4 TRBD1 few
TGTGCCAGCAGTTCCCCGTCGTTAAATCAGCCCCAGCATTTT CASSSPSLNQPQHF 14 TRBJ1-5 TRBV28 - -
TGTGCCAGCAACAACCCGTGGCAGGAGGACCAATCATACGAGCAGTACTTC CASNNPWQEDQSYEQYF 17 TRBJ2-7 TRBV28 - -
TGTGCCAGCAGCGTGACCCCCGGGACAGGGGGCTACGAGCAGTACTTC CASSVTPGTGGYEQYF 16 TRBJ2-7 TRBV5-4 TRBD1 -
TGTGCCAGCAGCTTAGTCGCAGGGGCGGGCTATGGCTACACCTTC CASSLVAGAGYGYTF 15 TRBJ1-2 TRBV11-2 - -
TGTGCCAGCAGCCTACTAACTAATGAGCAGTTCTTC CASSLLTNEQFF 12 TRBJ2-1 TRBV2 - -
TGTGCCAGCAGCCCAGGAAAACTGTTTTTT CASSPGKLFF 10 TRBJ1-4 TRBV5-6 - -
TGTGCCAGTAGTATTGAACATTTGAGGAATGAGCAGTTCTTC CASSIEHLRNEQFF 14 TRBJ2-1 TRBV19 - -
TGCGCCAGCAGTGATCATAGAGAGTATCAGCCCCAGCATTTT CASSDHREYQPQHF 14 TRBJ1-5 TRBV10-2 - -
TGTGCCAGCAGCTCGGACAGGGAGGGCTATGGCTACACCTTC CASSSDREGYGYTF 14 TRBJ1-2 TRBV27 TRBD1 -
TGTGCCAGCAGCTTATACGTGGCGGCCTATGGCTACACCTTC CASSLYVAAYGYTF 14 TRBJ1-2 TRBV7-9 - -
TGCGCCAGCAGCTCGACAGGGGAGTCCTACAATGAGCAGTTCTTC CASSSTGESYNEQFF 15 TRBJ2-1 TRBV5-1 TRBD1 once
TGTGCCAGCAGCTTAGGGTTCAGATATACCGGGGAGCTGTTTTTT CASSLGFRYTGELFF 15 TRBJ2-2 TRBV11-2 - -
TGTGCCAGCAGCGCGGGACTTCTGAGCTCTGGAAACACCATATATTTT CASSAGLLSSGNTIYF 16 TRBJ1-3 TRBV9 - -
TGTGCCAGCAGTGAAAGGAGTCTAGCGGGCAATGAGCAGTTCTTC CASSERSLAGNEQFF 15 TRBJ2-1 TRBV6-1 TRBD2 -
TGTGCCACCACGACAGGGGAGTTCCACACTGAAGCTTTCTTT CATTTGEFHTEAFF 14 TRBJ1-1 TRBV19 TRBD1 -
TGTGCCAGCAGAGACAGGGGGCGCGGAACCGGGGAGCTGTTTTTT CASRDRGRGTGELFF 15 TRBJ2-2 TRBV6-1 TRBD1 -
TGTGCCAGCAGTTGGTCCAGGGGTGCCTACGAGCAGTACTTC CASSWSRGAYEQYF 14 TRBJ2-7 TRBV6-5 - -
TGTGCCAGCAGTTTATGGGGGGACACAGATACGCAGTATTTT CASSLWGDTDTQYF 14 TRBJ2-3 TRBV27 - -
TGTGCCAGCAGAGGGACTAGCGGGAGTAGGCCCTGTGGCACAGATACGCAGTATTTT CASRGTSGSRPCGTDTQYF 19 TRBJ2-3 TRBV11-3 TRBD2 -
TGTGCCAGCACAGGGACAAACTCTGGAAACACCATATATTTT CASTGTNSGNTIYF 14 TRBJ1-3 TRBV6-5 - -
TGTGCCAGCAACTTCTATCGACAGGGCGGCAATCAGCCCCAGCATTTT CASNFYRQGGNQPQHF 16 TRBJ1-5 TRBV28 TRBD1 -
TGTGCCAGCAGTCCATGGGGGGAGAACACCGGGGAGCTGTTTTTT CASSPWGENTGELFF 15 TRBJ2-2 TRBV5-8 - once
TGTGCCAGCTCACCACTGAGCCCTAGCGGGAGTGCCACAGATACGCAGTATTTT CASSPLSPSGSATDTQYF 18 TRBJ2-3 TRBV18 TRBD2 once
TGTGCCAGCAGCTTAGTCCCGTACGAGCAGTACTTC CASSLVPYEQYF 12 TRBJ2-7 TRBV28 - -
TGTGCTAATAAAGTACTCTATTGGCGGGAGTCAGATACGCAGTATTTT CANKVLYWRESDTQYF 16 TRBJ2-3 TRBV12-5 TRBD2 -
TGTGCCAGCAGCTCGGGGACTGACGGCTCACCCCTCCACTTT CASSSGTDGSPLHF 14 TRBJ1-6 TRBV27 - -
TGTGCCAGCTCACCCCGGAGCCTCCAAGAGACCCAGTACTTC CASSPRSLQETQYF 14 TRBJ2-5 TRBV18 - once